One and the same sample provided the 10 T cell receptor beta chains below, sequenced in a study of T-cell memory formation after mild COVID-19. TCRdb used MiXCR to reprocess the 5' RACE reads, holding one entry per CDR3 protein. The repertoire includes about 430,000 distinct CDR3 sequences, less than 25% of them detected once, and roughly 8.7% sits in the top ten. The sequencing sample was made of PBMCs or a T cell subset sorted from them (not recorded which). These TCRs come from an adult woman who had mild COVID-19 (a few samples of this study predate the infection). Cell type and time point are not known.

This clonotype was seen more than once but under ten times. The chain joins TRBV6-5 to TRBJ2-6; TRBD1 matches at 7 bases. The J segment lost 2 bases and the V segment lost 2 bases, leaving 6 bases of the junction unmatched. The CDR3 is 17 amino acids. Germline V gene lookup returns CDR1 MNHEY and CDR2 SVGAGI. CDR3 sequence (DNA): TGTGCCAGCAGTTACGATGGCAGGGGGACTGGGGCCAACGTCCTGACTTTC. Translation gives CASSYDGRGTGANVLTF.

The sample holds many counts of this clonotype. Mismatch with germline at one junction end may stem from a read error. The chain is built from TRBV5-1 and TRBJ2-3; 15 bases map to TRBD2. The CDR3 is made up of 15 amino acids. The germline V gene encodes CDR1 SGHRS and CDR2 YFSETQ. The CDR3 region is CASSPGLAGGDTQYF. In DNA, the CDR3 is TGTGCCAGCAGCCCGGGACTAGCGGGAGGAGATACGCAGTATTTT.

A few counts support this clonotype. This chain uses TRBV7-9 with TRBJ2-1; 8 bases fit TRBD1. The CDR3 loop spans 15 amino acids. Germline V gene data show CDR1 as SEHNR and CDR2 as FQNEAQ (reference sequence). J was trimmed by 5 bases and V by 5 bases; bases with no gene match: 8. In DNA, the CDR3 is TGTGCCAGCAGCCTGACAGGGGCGGCGGACAATGAGCAGTTCTTC. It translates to CASSLTGAADNEQFF.

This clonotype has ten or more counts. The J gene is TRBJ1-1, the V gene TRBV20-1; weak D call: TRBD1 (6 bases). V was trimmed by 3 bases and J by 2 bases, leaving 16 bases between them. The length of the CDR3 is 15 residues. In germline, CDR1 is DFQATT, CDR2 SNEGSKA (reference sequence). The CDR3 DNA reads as TGCAGTGCTAGCAACCCGGGACAAGGCAACACTGAAGCTTTCTTT. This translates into CSASNPGQGNTEAFF.

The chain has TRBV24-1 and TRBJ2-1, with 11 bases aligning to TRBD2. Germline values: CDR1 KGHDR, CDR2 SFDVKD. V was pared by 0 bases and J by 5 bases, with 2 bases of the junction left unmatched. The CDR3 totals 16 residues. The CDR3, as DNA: TGTGCCACCAGTGATTTGGGGGGACTAGCGGACAATGAGCAGTTCTTC. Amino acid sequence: CATSDLGGLADNEQFF.

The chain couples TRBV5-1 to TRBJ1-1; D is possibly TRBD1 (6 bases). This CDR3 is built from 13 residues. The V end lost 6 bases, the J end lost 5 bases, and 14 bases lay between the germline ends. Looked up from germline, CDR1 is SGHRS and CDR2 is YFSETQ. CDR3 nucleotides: TGCGCCAGCAACCCGGGGGCAGAGACTGAAGCTTTCTTT. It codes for CASNPGAETEAFF.

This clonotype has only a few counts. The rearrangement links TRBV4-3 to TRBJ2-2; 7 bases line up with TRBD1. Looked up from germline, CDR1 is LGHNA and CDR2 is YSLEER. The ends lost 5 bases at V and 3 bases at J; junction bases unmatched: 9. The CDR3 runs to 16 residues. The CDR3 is CASSLMTGSDTGELFF. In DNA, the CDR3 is TGCGCCAGCAGCTTAATGACAGGGTCGGACACCGGGGAGCTGTTTTTT.

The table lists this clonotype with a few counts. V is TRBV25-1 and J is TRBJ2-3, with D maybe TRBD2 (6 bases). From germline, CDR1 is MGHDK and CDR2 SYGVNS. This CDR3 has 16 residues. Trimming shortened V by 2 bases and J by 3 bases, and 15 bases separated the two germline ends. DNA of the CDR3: TGTGCCAGCAGTGAACCCCTTGGGGGAGGTACAGATACGCAGTATTTT. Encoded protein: CASSEPLGGGTDTQYF. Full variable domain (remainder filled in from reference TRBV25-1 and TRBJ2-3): EADIYQTPRYLVIGTGKKITLECSQTMGHDKMYWYQQDPGMELHLIHYSYGVNSTEKGDLSSESTVSRIRTEHFPLTLESARPSHTSQYLCASSEPLGGGTDTQYFGPGTRLTVL.

CDR3 in amino acids: CASSAGILKGRAATDTQYF. CDR3 nucleotide sequence: TGTGCCAGCAGCGCGGGGATACTCAAGGGCAGGGCAGCAACAGATACGCAGTATTTT. V is TRBV11-2 and J is TRBJ2-3, with D possibly matching TRBD2 (6 bases). The CDR3 loop spans 19 amino acids. Germline assignment: CDR1 SGHAT and CDR2 FQNNGV. V was cut by 5 bases and J by 3 bases, with 27 bases left in between.

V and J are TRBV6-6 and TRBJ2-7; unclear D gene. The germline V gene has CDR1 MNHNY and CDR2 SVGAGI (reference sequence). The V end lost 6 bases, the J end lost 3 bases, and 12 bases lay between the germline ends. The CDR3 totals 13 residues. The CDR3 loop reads CASSQNWDYEQYF. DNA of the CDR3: TGTGCCAGCAGCCAAAACTGGGACTACGAGCAGTACTTC.